Listed below are T cell receptor beta chains from one sample, sequenced in a study of control samples from healthy donors and cancer patients. Clones were sequenced by immunoSEQ multiplex PCR, and TCRdb holds only the in-frame ones, with some missing. Of over 150,000 clones listed, around 92% are singletons. The sequenced sample consisted of blood. The receptors were gathered from a woman aged 40 to 50 in good health. Both conserved end residues are part of each CDR3. D genes are given only for firm matches.

cdr3_aa	v_call	j_call	d_call
CASSLGDYGYTF	TRBV5-4	TRBJ1-2	-
CASSEDGQETQYF	TRBV2	TRBJ2-5	-
CASSSQDRLTTEAFF	TRBV5-1	TRBJ1-1	TRBD1
CATRGGQETQYF	TRBV10-3	TRBJ2-5	-
CAIRRDSQAYGYTF	TRBV10-3	TRBJ1-2	TRBD1
CASSGTGGSQPQHF	TRBV2	TRBJ1-5	-
CASSLDRNTEAFF	TRBV6-5	TRBJ1-1	-
CASSLGTGTNYGYTF	TRBV7-8	TRBJ1-2	TRBD1
CASSYSTGGYTEAFF	TRBV6-5	TRBJ1-1	TRBD1
CSAGSYNEQFF	TRBV20-1	TRBJ2-1	-
CASSDRTEQETQYF	TRBV2	TRBJ2-5	-
CASSDSPGFGNEQFF	TRBV6-4	TRBJ2-1	-
CASSPHGTLTYNEQFF	TRBV11-2	TRBJ2-1	-
CASSGLRGTEAFF	TRBV2	TRBJ1-1	-
CASSQGVLGYGYTF	TRBV4-1	TRBJ1-2	-
CASSLEGSNQPQHF	TRBV7-2	TRBJ1-5	-
CASSPFRGVGEQFF	TRBV14	TRBJ2-1	TRBD2
CATSPLFGPDYGYTF	TRBV15	TRBJ1-2	-
CASSAYRGGGEAFF	TRBV9	TRBJ1-1	TRBD1
CASSDDPFSNQPQHF	TRBV7-9	TRBJ1-5	-
CASSARPISGNTIYF	TRBV4-1	TRBJ1-3	-
CASGQVVEKLFF	TRBV2	TRBJ1-4	-
CASSPQDSPLGYTF	TRBV18	TRBJ1-2	-
CASRTDLGTEAFF	TRBV2	TRBJ1-1	-
CASSRDKYYGYTF	TRBV19	TRBJ1-2	-
CASSQMIGTQYF	TRBV11-2	TRBJ2-5	-
CASSIVGSNNQPQHF	TRBV19	TRBJ1-5	-
CASSRGSFLTNEKLFF	TRBV7-9	TRBJ1-4	-
CATKRGGAEVLFF	TRBV6-5	TRBJ1-4	-
CASSQDWANTIYF	TRBV3-1/TRBV3-2	TRBJ1-3	-
CASSLDRAEGNTIYF	TRBV5-1	TRBJ1-3	TRBD1
CASSLNNEQFF	TRBV5-1	TRBJ2-1	-
CASSLDPQETQYF	TRBV11-2	TRBJ2-5	-
CASSFGQLPSPLHF	TRBV5-1	TRBJ1-6	-
CASSPASTPGYTF	TRBV27	TRBJ1-2	-
CASSEFDRGPGNSPLHF	TRBV10-2	TRBJ1-6	TRBD1